This passage covers 21 T cell receptor beta chains from one sample sequenced in a study of cytomegalovirus exposure and HLA in healthy donors (dated by TCRdb to 2017 to 2019). Libraries were prepared through the immunoSEQ multiplex PCR assay. For the multiplex PCR, a mixture combining 60 forward primers for TCR Vbeta segments and 13 reverse primers for TCR Jbeta segments was used. The table was pulled from immuneACCESS by TCRdb, which kept in-frame rearrangements only. Such tables lose some clones; where checked, under half of the loss comes from unresolved V genes, and the rest has no known cause. The table for this sample lists 70,000 to 95,000 clones; 80% of them were counted only once. The ten largest clones take up 1.1% of the sample. Sequenced: PBMCs. The receptor set was obtained from a male donor in good health and CMV-seronegative.

The rearrangement joins TRBV6-5 to TRBJ1-3, with TRBD1 as a possible D gene (6 bases). The V and J ends lost 4 bases and 2 bases respectively, with 12 bases between them. This CDR3 region has 15 residues. Germline loops: CDR1 MNHEY, CDR2 SVGAGI. The CDR3 DNA sequence: TGTGCCAGCAGTTCTCCGGGGGGGCCTGGAAACACCATATATTTT. Translated: CASSSPGGPGNTIYF.

This clone occurred once. The V call is TRBV5-4, the J call TRBJ1-3; 7 bases fit TRBD1. Germline V gene sequence: CDR1 SGHNT, CDR2 YYREEE (reference sequence). The CDR3 is made up of 16 amino acids. With 5 bases clipped from V and 0 bases from J, the junction kept 8 bases outside the gene matches. CDR3 amino acids: CASRSQGIDSGNTIYF. CDR3 in DNA: TGTGCCAGCAGGTCACAGGGGATTGACTCTGGAAACACCATATATTTT. Full variable domain (rest looked up from reference TRBV5-4 and TRBJ1-3): ETGVTQSPTHLIKTRGQQVTLRCSSQSGHNTVSWYQQALGQGPQFIFQYYREEENGRGNFPPRFSGLQFPNYSSELNVNALELDDSALYLCASRSQGIDSGNTIYFGEGSWLTVV.

This chain uses TRBV11-2 with TRBJ2-3; D uncertain. CDR1 is SGHAT and CDR2 is FQNNGV in the germline V gene. The CDR3 sequence is 11 residues long. The ends were cut back, 0 bases at V and 9 bases at J, with 4 bases in the middle. CDR3 loop: CASSLDRTQYF. The CDR3 bases are TGTGCCAGCAGCTTAGACCGGACGCAGTATTTT. The whole variable domain, remainder taken from reference TRBV11-2 and TRBJ2-3, is EAGVAQSPRYKIIEKRQSVAFWCNPISGHATLYWYQQILGQGPKLLIQFQNNGVVDDSQLPKDRFSAERLKGVDSTLKIQPAKLEDSAVYLCASSLDRTQYFGPGTRLTVL.

V gene TRBV28 combines with J gene TRBJ1-1; D might be TRBD1 (5 bases). The CDR3 loop spans 14 amino acids. The ends were cut back, 7 bases at V and 6 bases at J, with 18 bases in the middle. The germline gives CDR1 MDHEN, CDR2 SYDVKM. In DNA form, the CDR3 reads TGTGCCAGCACCTGGGGCCACCAGATGGCTGAAGCTTTCTTT. It translates to CASTWGHQMAEAFF.

This sequence joins TRBV6-5 and TRBJ2-7; TRBD2 agrees at 8 bases. CDR1 and CDR2 (germline): MNHEY, SVGAGI. The length of the CDR3 is 14 residues. V lost 4 bases to trimming and J lost 6 bases; unmatched junction nucleotides: 8. The CDR3 loop reads CASSSLAGGGEQYF. CDR3 DNA sequence: TGTGCCAGCAGTTCCCTGGCGGGGGGAGGCGAGCAGTACTTC.

The genes are TRBV2 and TRBJ2-2; 7 bases line up with TRBD2. The CDR3 contains 15 residues. Germline V lookup: CDR1 SNHLY, CDR2 FYNNEI. V shed 2 bases, J shed 7 bases, and the junction held 7 bases outside the gene matches. The DNA of the CDR3 is TGTGCCAGCAGTGAACGGACTAGTACGGGCGGGGAGCTGTTTTTT. It yields the protein CASSERTSTGGELFF.

V is TRBV27 and J is TRBJ2-7, with 11 bases matching TRBD1. V shed 3 bases, J shed 3 bases, and the junction held 19 bases outside the gene matches. CDR1 and CDR2 from the germline V gene are MNHEY and SMNVEV (reference sequence). This CDR3 comprises 20 residues. The CDR3 reads CASSFSWTGGTSLRIYEQYF. CDR3 nucleotide sequence: TGTGCCAGCAGTTTTTCTTGGACAGGGGGCACCTCCCTAAGAATCTACGAGCAGTACTTC.

This rearrangement joins TRBV2 to TRBJ2-7, with 10 bases identical to TRBD2. The CDR3 is made up of 20 amino acids. V lost 3 bases to trimming and J lost 3 bases; unmatched junction nucleotides: 20. Germline V gene data show CDR1 as SNHLY and CDR2 as FYNNEI. CDR3 sequence (DNA): TGTGCCAGCAGTGAGTACCCTCCGGGACTAGCGCCTTCCCAGGTCTACGAGCAGTACTTC. Translation gives CASSEYPPGLAPSQVYEQYF.

The V and J genes are TRBV11-2 and TRBJ2-3; D not resolved. V lost 1 base and J lost 3, with 11 bases in between. The CDR3 contains 15 residues. Germline loops: CDR1 SGHAT, CDR2 FQNNGV. CDR3 sequence reads: CASSLVASETDTQYF. The CDR3 DNA is TGTGCCAGCAGCTTAGTGGCTAGTGAAACAGATACGCAGTATTTT.

The chain recombines TRBV9 with TRBJ2-5; weak D call: TRBD1 (6 bases). CDR1 and CDR2 from the germline V gene are SGDLS and YYNGEE. This CDR3 comprises 15 residues. Trimming shortened V by 3 bases and J by 5 bases, and 17 bases separated the two germline ends. The DNA of the CDR3 is TGTGCCAGCAGCGAGGCCTGGGGGCTGGGGGAGACCCAGTACTTC. This sequence encodes CASSEAWGLGETQYF.

The CDR3 here is CASSKRTGKNQPQHF. CDR3 DNA: TGTGCCAGCAGCAAACGGACAGGGAAAAATCAGCCCCAGCATTTT. The chain uses TRBV7-8 and TRBJ1-5, with 8 bases matching TRBD1. The J segment lost 4 bases and the V segment lost 5 bases, leaving 7 bases of the junction unmatched. Per the germline V gene, CDR1 is SGHVS and CDR2 is FQNEAQ. The CDR3 is 15 amino acids.

CDR3 coding DNA: TGTGCCAGTAGTATACTACAGGGGGCAGGAGAGACCCAGTACTTC. As protein: CASSILQGAGETQYF. V usage is TRBV19 and J usage is TRBJ2-5; the match to TRBD1 covers 9 bases. In germline, CDR1 is LNHDA, CDR2 SQIVND (reference sequence). Losses at the gene ends were 2 bases for V and 4 bases for J; bases not matched to a gene: 5. The CDR3 covers 15 residues.

This clone came up a few times. V gene TRBV21-1 combines with J gene TRBJ1-5; the table's D call, TRBD1, was not checked against the DNA. TRBV21-1 is annotated as a pseudogene. The CDR3 is 14 amino acids. The CDR3, as DNA: TGTGCCAGCAGCAAAGCGGACACAAATCAGCCCCAGCATTTT. Its translation: CASSKADTNQPQHF.

The gene calls are TRBV7-2 and TRBJ2-7; tentatively, D is TRBD2 (6 bases). The germline gives CDR1 SGHTA, CDR2 FQGNSA. The CDR3 extends over 14 amino acids. V lost 1 base and J lost 7, with 14 bases in between. As DNA, the CDR3 is TGTGCCAGCAGCTTAGGGGTCGGGGCGGGGGAGCAGTACTTC. Its translation is CASSLGVGAGEQYF.

Remarks on this clone: The junction and the germline gene differ at one end; a read error may be behind it. The chain combines TRBV5-1 with TRBJ2-7; tentative D call: TRBD2 (7 bases). The CDR3 has 14 amino acids. CDR1 and CDR2 (germline): SGHRS, YFSETQ. The CDR3 is CASRPGAGDYEQYF. CDR3 DNA sequence: TGCGCCAGCAGGCCGGGGGCGGGAGATTACGAACAGTACTTC.

The sample holds one count of this clone. The chain uses TRBV5-1 and TRBJ2-5; possibly TRBD1 for D (6 bases). The ends were cut back, 4 bases at V and 5 bases at J, with 12 bases in the middle. Looked up from germline, CDR1 is SGHRS and CDR2 is YFSETQ. There are 13 residues in the CDR3. The CDR3 is CASSGGRGETQYF. DNA for the CDR3: TGCGCCAGCAGCGGGGGCCGAGGGGAGACCCAGTACTTC.

This rearrangement joins TRBV4-1 to TRBJ1-3; 8 bases align to TRBD1. Trimming cost V 4 bases and J 2 bases; bases outside gene matches: 4. This CDR3 is 15 amino acids long. Germline lookup yields CDR1 MGHRA and CDR2 YSYEKL. CDR3 DNA: TGCGCCAGCAGCCGGTCGGACAGGGCTGGAAACACCATATATTTT. Amino acids: CASSRSDRAGNTIYF.

This chain links TRBV11-3 with TRBJ1-4; tentatively, D is TRBD1 (5 bases). Germline CDR1 reads SGHNT; CDR2 reads YENEEA. The CDR3 covers 19 residues. Trimming pared 0 bases from V and 10 bases from J, leaving 27 bases between. Here the CDR3 DNA reads TGTGCCAGCAGCTTAGACCTAAGCGGGACTGACCCCGGGAAGGGAAAACTGTTTTTT. Translating gives CASSLDLSGTDPGKGKLFF.

The chain carries TRBV10-2 and TRBJ2-5; 8 nucleotides line up with TRBD2. CDR3 length: 13 residues. The germline V gene encodes CDR1 WSHSY and CDR2 SAAADI. The junction had 5 bases not matched to a gene; V was cut back by 6 bases and J by 5 bases. CDR3 coding DNA: TGCGCCAGCAGCGGGACTAGGGGTGAGACCCAGTACTTC. Translation: CASSGTRGETQYF.

The DNA for the CDR3 is TGTGCCACCACCCCGACAGGGAACTCTGGGGCCAACGTCCTGACTTTC. Protein: CATTPTGNSGANVLTF. V gene TRBV15 combines with J gene TRBJ2-6, with 7 bases matching TRBD1. The CDR3 spans 16 residues. The germline V gene has CDR1 LNHNV and CDR2 YYDKDF (reference sequence). Trimming removed 7 bases from V and 0 bases from J; junction bases left unmatched: 6.

This clone was counted only a few times. The rearrangement joins TRBV7-9 to TRBJ2-7; D perhaps matches TRBD1 (6 bases). The CDR3 totals 15 residues. V was clipped by 5 bases and J by 3 bases, with 17 bases between them. The germline V gene encodes CDR1 SEHNR and CDR2 FQNEAQ (reference sequence). CDR3 protein: CASSPPGHGIYEQYF. The CDR3 region has the DNA TGTGCCAGCAGCCCTCCGGGACATGGAATCTACGAGCAGTACTTC.